This T cell receptor beta chain emerged from a study of shared clonotypes between healthy human individuals. Study conclusions and caveats: In contrast to clonotypes shared by all four donors, non-shared clonotypes had lower generation probabilities.

The CDR3 length is 13 residues. Germline CDR1 is MDHEN and CDR2 is SYDVKM. Trimming took 11 bases from V and 2 from J; bases not matched to a gene: 8. Sequencing used immunoSEQ multiplex PCR; TCRdb keeps in-frame clones, though not all of them. The sample lists about 120,000 clones, 68% occurring once. As for this clone: Antigen unknown.

Sequencing was performed on memory CD8+ T cells sorted from blood. Subset defined: CD45RO+ cells pooled with CCR7-negative TemRA cells. This rearrangement joins TRBV28 to TRBJ1-2; 7 bases align to TRBD1. The TCR comes from a woman under 40 in good health. In nucleotides, the CDR3 is TGTGCCGGTAGAACAGGGGACAACTATGGCTACACCTTC. Translation: CAGRTGDNYGYTF.